Presented here are 27 T cell receptor beta chains from one specimen sequenced in a study of T cell clonality in common variable immunodeficiency. Regarding the study as a whole: Common variable immunodeficiency TCR beta sequences reportedly had fewer deletions and N-nucleotide insertions.

These receptors have no identified antigens. TCRdb's table, derived via immunoSEQ multiplex PCR, lists solely in-frame clones and lacks some. Captured here are 26,000 or so clones, none seen once; the top ten comprise nearly 25%. Sequenced input: peripheral blood mononuclear cells. These receptor sequences come from a human donor with common variable immunodeficiency.

This clone occurred many times. The read ends 3 residues before the CDR3 terminus; that terminus is restored from the germline J gene. This rearrangement joins TRBV19 to TRBJ2-5, with 9 bases lining up with TRBD1. The CDR3 sequence is 15 residues long. The V gene end was trimmed by 8 bases and the J gene end by 5 bases; junction bases not matched to a gene: 12. Germline lookup yields CDR1 LNHDA and CDR2 SQIVND (reference sequence). CDR3 DNA, as far as it was read: TGTGCCAGTTCCACGGGACAGACAGGGGGGGAGACC. It codes for CASSTGQTGGET. The complete CDR3 reads CASSTGQTGGETQYF.

This clone was picked up many times. The read terminates 3 residues before the CDR3 end, so the remaining end is supplied by the germline J gene. V gene TRBV6-2 or TRBV6-3 combines with J gene TRBJ2-4, with D possibly being TRBD1 (5 bases). The CDR3 has 13 amino acids. Germline V gene lookup returns CDR1 MNHEY and CDR2 SVGEGT. Incomplete CDR3 DNA: TGTGCCAGCAGTTACTCGAACAGGAGAATT. Protein: CASSYSNRRI. The full CDR3 sequence reads CASSYSNRRIQYF.

This clone is deemed medium-sized. The read falls 3 residues short of the CDR3 end, and the missing part is taken from the germline J gene. The V and J genes are TRBV29-1 and TRBJ2-3; D is perhaps TRBD2 (7 bases). Germline CDR1 is SQVTM and CDR2 is ANQGSEA. CDR3 length: 14 residues. Between the trimmed V and J ends, which lost 5 bases and 2 bases, there was a span of 14 bases. The CDR3 region is CSVPRGADTDTQYF. Partial CDR3 DNA: TGCAGCGTTCCCCGGGGGGCCGACACAGATACG.

This clone was seen more than once but under ten times. The read ends 3 residues shy of where the CDR3 ends; the end is completed using the germline J gene. V and J are TRBV19 and TRBJ1-4; D is unclear. This CDR3 comprises 16 residues. Trimming cost V 3 bases and J 0 bases, with 11 bases left between them. Germline V gene data show CDR1 as LNHDA and CDR2 as SQIVND (reference sequence). Partial CDR3 DNA: TGTGCCAGTAGTATGACGGACTTTGCAACTAATGAAAAA. This gives the protein CASSMTDFATNEK. The whole CDR3 sequence is CASSMTDFATNEKLFF. The whole variable domain, filled in from reference TRBV19 and TRBJ1-4, reads DGGITQSPKYLFRKEGQNVTLSCEQNLNHDAMYWYRQDPGQGLRLIYYSQIVNDFQKGDIAEGYSVSREKKESFPLTVTSAQKNPTAFYLCASSMTDFATNEKLFFGSGTQLSVL.

Ten or more counts support this clone. The read terminates 3 residues ahead of where the CDR3 ends, so the germline J gene completes it. V and J are TRBV19 and TRBJ2-4; maybe TRBD2 (6 bases). Trimming removed 7 bases from V and 1 base from J, with 14 bases in between. CDR3 length: 15 residues. CDR1 and CDR2 from the germline V gene are LNHDA and SQIVND (reference sequence). CDR3 region: CASNPGVGAKNIQYF. The sequenced CDR3 bases are TGTGCCAGTAATCCGGGGGTGGGGGCCAAAAACATT.

This clone showed up many times. The read terminates 3 residues ahead of where the CDR3 ends, so the germline J gene completes it. The chain is built from TRBV7-2 and TRBJ2-5; D call uncertain. The germline CDR1 and CDR2 sequences are SGHTA and FQGNSA. The CDR3 has 12 residues. V was trimmed by 0 bases and J by 4 bases, leaving 3 bases between them. Incomplete CDR3 DNA: TGTGCCAGCAGCTTAGCCGGAGAGACC. It is translated as CASSLAGET. The complete CDR3 reads CASSLAGETQYF.

This clone was counted at least ten times. The CDR3 spells CASSSGLAGYNEQFF. The covered CDR3 bases are TGTGCCAGCAGCTCGGGACTAGCGGGGTACAATGAG. The chain combines TRBV5-8 with TRBJ2-1, with TRBD2 matching 13 bases. The CDR3 is cut off 3 residues early in the read; its end comes from the germline J gene. The V gene's germline CDR1 is SGHTS and CDR2 YDEGEE. V gave up 3 bases and J gave up 4 bases; unmatched junction bases: 1. The CDR3 spans 15 residues.

This clone was counted a few times. The read finishes 3 residues shy of the CDR3 end, and the germline J gene is used to complete it. The chain links TRBV6-2 or TRBV6-3 to TRBJ2-7; the D gene is possibly TRBD1 (5 bases). CDR1 MNHEY and CDR2 SVGEGT come from the germline V gene. V gave up 6 bases and J gave up 4 bases, with 13 bases separating them. The CDR3 contains 13 residues. CDR3 bases read: TGTGCCAGCAGCCGGTCCCAGGGTTACGAG. Its protein product is CASSRSQGYE. The whole CDR3 reads CASSRSQGYEQYF.

This clone was recorded a few times. From the germline J gene comes the end of the CDR3, since the read stops 3 residues before it. The chain carries TRBV29-1 and TRBJ1-4; TRBD1 matches 9 bases. CDR1 is SQVTM, CDR2 ANQGSEA, per germline. The CDR3 has 15 residues. V shed 5 bases, J shed 7 bases, and the junction held 11 bases outside the gene matches. CDR3 DNA (partial): TGCAGCGTTACCCTTGGGGGACAGGGAAGTGAAAAA. It codes for CSVTLGGQGSEK. The complete CDR3 sequence is CSVTLGGQGSEKLFF.

The sample holds a few counts of this clone. The read falls 3 residues short of the CDR3 end, and the missing part is taken from the germline J gene. This chain uses TRBV30 with TRBJ1-2; possible D gene TRBD1, 5 bases. Germline lookup yields CDR1 GTSNPN and CDR2 SVGIG (reference sequence). The CDR3 is made up of 14 amino acids. The CDR3 sequence: CAWTPWGREEGYTF. The CDR3 bases that were read are TGTGCCTGGACCCCCTGGGGCAGGGAAGAAGGC.

This clone was seen repeatedly, ten times or more. The observed sequence ends 3 residues before the CDR3 terminus, with the missing tail filled in from the germline J gene. The chain uses TRBV18 and TRBJ1-3; 8 bases map to TRBD1. The CDR3 totals 16 residues. CDR1 and CDR2 from the germline V gene are KGHSH and LQKENI. The junction had 7 bases not matched to a gene; V was cut back by 6 bases and J by 0 bases. The chain's CDR3 is CASSRQGLSSGNTIYF. Incomplete CDR3 DNA: TGTGCCAGCTCCCGACAGGGGCTCTCCTCTGGAAACACC.

This clone came up a few times. With the read ending 3 residues before the CDR3 end, the germline J gene is used to fill in that end. This chain uses TRBV20-1 with TRBJ1-1; D ambiguous. The CDR3 spans 14 residues. From germline, CDR1 is DFQATT and CDR2 SNEGSKA (reference sequence). The V gene lost 1 base and the J gene lost 1 base, with 10 bases spanning the gap. This chain's CDR3 is CSARVRASNTEAFF. Partial CDR3 DNA: TGCAGTGCTAGAGTTAGAGCCTCGAACACTGAA.

With regard to this clone: The read halts 3 residues ahead of the CDR3 end, with the missing end drawn from the germline J gene. This rearrangement joins TRBV2 to TRBJ2-6; D gene ambiguous. Germline CDR1 reads SNHLY; CDR2 reads FYNNEI. Trimming removed 8 bases from V and 3 bases from J, with 5 bases in between. The CDR3 sequence is 12 residues long. This chain's CDR3 is CASSSGANVLTF. Incomplete CDR3 DNA: TGTGCCAGCTCTAGTGGGGCCAACGTC.

This clone appeared many times. The read stops 3 residues short of the end of the CDR3; the missing end is completed from the germline J gene. J is TRBJ2-3 and V is TRBV7-2; TRBD1 agrees at 7 bases. V shed 6 bases, J shed 2 bases, and the junction held 5 bases outside the gene matches. The CDR3 is made up of 14 amino acids. Germline CDR1 SGHTA, CDR2 FQGNSA. CDR3 protein: CASSSTGTTDTQYF. CDR3 bases read: TGTGCCAGCAGTTCGACAGGGACCACAGATACG. The whole variable domain, filled in from reference TRBV7-2 and TRBJ2-3, reads GAGVSQSPSNKVTEKGKDVELRCDPISGHTALYWYRQSLGQGLEFLIYFQGNSAPDKSGLPSDRFSAERTGGSVSTLTIQRTQQEDSAVYLCASSSTGTTDTQYFGPGTRLTVL.

This clone was recorded a few times. The missing CDR3 end, 3 residues past where the read stops, is filled in from the germline J gene. V is TRBV5-1 and J is TRBJ2-1, with D perhaps TRBD2 (5 bases). The CDR3 loop spans 14 amino acids. Looked up from germline, CDR1 is SGHRS and CDR2 is YFSETQ. V was shortened by 2 bases and J by 2 bases, with 8 bases between the two germline ends. The part of the CDR3 DNA that was read is TGCGCCAGCAGCTTAACGGGGACCTACAATGAG. Its protein product is CASSLTGTYNE. The complete CDR3 reads CASSLTGTYNEQFF.

This clone was seen many times. The sequence runs out 3 residues before the end of the CDR3; the remainder is reconstructed from the germline J gene. The chain recombines TRBV6-2 or TRBV6-3 with TRBJ1-1; 7 bases match TRBD1. Germline lookup yields CDR1 MNHEY and CDR2 SVGEGT. J gave up 0 bases and V 6 bases, and 10 bases lay outside the gene matches. There are 16 residues in the CDR3. The sequenced part of the CDR3 DNA is TGTGCCAGCAGGCGACAGGGAATTGGGATGAACACTGAA. Protein sequence: CASRRQGIGMNTE. The full CDR3 sequence reads CASRRQGIGMNTEAFF.

This clone was detected many times. The CDR3 end is not reached by the read, which stops 3 residues before it; the germline J gene fills it in. V and J are TRBV6-2 or TRBV6-3 and TRBJ2-6; the D gene is possibly TRBD1 (6 bases). The germline gives CDR1 MNHEY, CDR2 SVGEGT. The V and J ends lost 8 bases and 2 bases respectively, with 10 bases between them. The CDR3 loop spans 14 amino acids. The chain's CDR3 is CASDTGPGANVLTF. The covered CDR3 bases are TGTGCCAGCGATACAGGGCCTGGGGCCAACGTC.

This clone was seen many times. The CDR3 end falls 3 residues outside the read, so it is completed with the germline J gene. The chain combines TRBV19 with TRBJ2-2; TRBD1 matches at 9 bases. CDR3 length: 15 residues. The ends lost 7 bases at V and 6 bases at J; junction bases unmatched: 9. In germline, CDR1 is LNHDA, CDR2 SQIVND (reference sequence). The DNA read from the CDR3 is TGTGCCAGTAATAAGGGACAGGGATCTTCCGGGGAG. Translating gives CASNKGQGSSGE. The full CDR3 sequence reads CASNKGQGSSGELFF.

This clone was observed at least ten times. Read data end 3 residues before the CDR3 end; the end is taken from the germline J gene. This chain connects TRBV2 to TRBJ2-7; TRBD1 matches 11 bases. The germline CDR1 and CDR2 sequences are SNHLY and FYNNEI. V trimming: 5 bases; J trimming: 2 bases; junction bases outside the gene matches: 2. The CDR3 contains 14 residues. The CDR3 is CASSWTGGTYEQYF. The sequenced part of the CDR3 DNA is TGTGCCAGCAGTTGGACAGGGGGCACCTACGAG.

This clone appeared many times. Sequencing ends 3 residues short of the CDR3 end; the germline J gene provides the rest. The chain carries TRBV6-2 or TRBV6-3 and TRBJ2-7; D possibly corresponds to TRBD1 (6 bases). Per germline, CDR1 MNHEY and CDR2 SVGEGT. Deletions cut 7 bases from V and 2 bases from J, with 18 bases between. This CDR3 has 15 amino acids. The CDR3 here is CASTPGQLGTYEQYF. The sequenced CDR3 bases are TGTGCCAGCACCCCAGGACAGTTGGGAACCTACGAG.

This clone was seen at least ten times. The read ends 3 residues shy of where the CDR3 ends; the end is completed using the germline J gene. The chain carries TRBV5-4 and TRBJ2-7; 7 positions match TRBD1. V gave up 1 base and J gave up 6 bases; unmatched junction bases: 10. CDR3 size: 15 residues. Germline values: CDR1 SGHNT, CDR2 YYREEE (reference sequence). Partial CDR3 DNA: TGTGCCAGCAGCTTGCCCCGACAGGGCTCCGGCGAG. Translating it yields CASSLPRQGSGE. The CDR3 as a whole reads CASSLPRQGSGEQYF.

This clone was counted between two and nine times. A clone one base away is much larger, so this may be a read error. The DNA ends 3 residues before the CDR3 does, and the rest of the CDR3 is filled in from the germline J gene. The rearrangement uses TRBV19 and TRBJ1-5; 7 bases map to TRBD1. The CDR3 has 15 residues. Losses at the gene ends were 5 bases for V and 7 bases for J; bases not matched to a gene: 11. Germline V CDR1 and CDR2: LNHDA, SQIVND (reference sequence). The CDR3 DNA, read in part, is TGTGCCAGTAGTGGCGATTTCAGGGGGAAGCAGCCC. Translated, it gives CASSGDFRGKQP. The whole CDR3 protein reads CASSGDFRGKQPQHF.

This clone showed up many times. The covered CDR3 bases are TGTGCCAGCAGTTTCTCAGGACAGGGGGTGGAAAATGAG. Its translation is CASSFSGQGVENE. Given in full, the CDR3 is CASSFSGQGVENEQFF. The V gene is TRBV12-3 or TRBV12-4, the J gene TRBJ2-1; 10 positions agree with TRBD1. The sequenced fragment ends 3 residues before the CDR3 boundary, so the rest is inferred from the germline J gene. The CDR3 runs to 16 residues. The ends lost 3 bases at V and 7 bases at J; junction bases unmatched: 9.

Turning to this clone: From the germline J gene comes the end of the CDR3, since the read stops 3 residues before it. The chain joins TRBV14 to TRBJ2-5, with TRBD2 matching 7 bases. The CDR3 is 17 amino acids. Unmatched junction bases numbered 8, after V lost 1 base and J lost 0 bases. Germline V gene data show CDR1 as SGHDN and CDR2 as FVKESK. CDR3 residues: CASSQVRSSGYQETQYF. CDR3 DNA, as far as it was read: TGTGCCAGCAGCCAAGTTAGGTCTAGCGGCTACCAAGAGACC.

This clone has more than one count but fewer than ten. The CDR3 end lies 3 residues beyond the end of the read and is filled in from the germline J gene. The chain is built from TRBV6-4 and TRBJ2-3; the D is unclear. From germline, CDR1 is MRHNA and CDR2 SNTAGT. There are 14 residues in the CDR3. The V and J ends lost 6 bases and 2 bases respectively, with 12 bases between them. The chain's CDR3 is CASSAKGDTDTQYF. The sequenced CDR3 bases are TGTGCCAGCAGCGCCAAGGGTGACACAGATACG.

This clone was seen repeatedly, ten times or more. The observed sequence ends 3 residues before the CDR3 terminus, with the missing tail filled in from the germline J gene. The genes are TRBV6-1 and TRBJ2-7, with 10 positions matching TRBD1. This CDR3 region has 15 residues. Germline V gene sequence: CDR1 MNHNS, CDR2 SASEGT. The ends lost 3 bases at V and 2 bases at J; junction bases unmatched: 4. CDR3 residues: CASSDDRGLTYEQYF. The DNA read from the CDR3 is TGTGCCAGCAGTGACGACAGGGGGCTGACCTACGAG.

This clone was seen many times. The read gets to within 3 residues of the CDR3 end, and the germline J gene fills in the rest. V and J are TRBV29-1 and TRBJ2-5; 8 bases are a match to TRBD2. This CDR3 comprises 14 residues. Germline loops: CDR1 SQVTM, CDR2 ANQGSEA. V was clipped by 6 bases and J by 5 bases; unmatched bases: 11. The CDR3 DNA, read in part, is TGCAGCGTCAACGGTCCGGGGGGGCCTGAGACC. This gives the protein CSVNGPGGPET. The complete CDR3 protein is CSVNGPGGPETQYF.